This T cell receptor (beta chain) was identified during a study of T cell responses to AZD1222 COVID-19 vaccine. Note on this clone: The antigen remains undetermined.

V was clipped by 5 bases and J by 0 bases; unmatched bases: 4. This CDR3 spans 17 amino acids. Germline V CDR1 and CDR2: SGHRS, YFSETQ. Findings and limits, study-wide: Vaccination with two AZD1222 doses was followed by a rise in Spike-specific TCR breadth and depth. Along spike, vaccine-associated CD4 TCRs were found throughout, with dominance at 160-218 and 743-854.

Here immunoSEQ multiplex PCR was the method, and the copy in TCRdb shows in-frame clones only, minus some. The profile covers fewer than 30,000 clones, with about 88% appearing a single time and roughly 7.5% taken by the ten largest. The rearrangement uses TRBV5-1 and TRBJ2-6; 11 positions agree with TRBD2. This clonotype was obtained from an adult who received the AZD1222 COVID-19 vaccine. The source was peripheral blood, collected 28 days after the second AZD1222 dose. The CDR3 nucleotides read TGCGCCAGCAGGACCGGGACTAGCGGCTCTGGGGCCAACGTCCTGACTTTC. It translates to CASRTGTSGSGANVLTF.